Below, one T cell receptor beta chain is given with its context. Which antigen it targets is not known. Base-call qualities are not available, and no considerably larger clone is one nucleotide away. The time point label of this sample denotes: baseline before first vaccination. The vaccinee samples were drawn from two UK trials, COV001 and COV002, one of which was a single-blind randomized controlled phase 2/3 trial testing AZD1222 (ChAdOx1 nCoV-19) in healthy adults. For TCRbeta chain sequencing, PBMC samples were collected from trial participants at day 0 and at day 28 after the second dose. Based on the germline V gene, the CDR1 and CDR2 sequences are MNHEY and SVGAGI. Deletion took 4 bases off V and 9 bases off J, with a span of 12 bases between the germline ends. The CDR3 goes from the cysteine to the phenylalanine over 13 residues. Here the CDR3 DNA is all that survives: 39 bases in frame from base 1.

This sample is drawn from a study of T cell responses to AZD1222 COVID-19 vaccine (dated by TCRdb to about 2021). About the full investigation: AZD1222 recipients whose second dose came at about 4 weeks and those whose second dose came at about 12 weeks were combined into one group, since spike-specific TCR depth and breadth did not differ between the two schedules. Trial participants were enrolled into age subgroups of 18-55, 56-69 and 70-plus years, which contained about 150, 27 and 61 TCR-sequenced participants, respectively. A total of 240 or so trial participants underwent TCR sequencing, of whom about 200 had received two doses of AZD1222 and roughly 26 had received two doses of the MenACWY control vaccine.

The CDR3 regions of human TCRbeta chains were analyzed by immunosequencing. From the authors' description of their analysis: TCRs in the repertoires were matched against a reference library of SARS-CoV-2-specific TCRs that had been generated with the MIRA antigen-specificity platform. Breadth was defined as the fraction of unique TCRs that were SARS-CoV-2-associated. Depth was defined as the fraction of total T cells that were SARS-CoV-2-associated. Each spike-specific TCR was assigned to its reactive spike region and to a CD4 or CD8 class using the MIRA data. Log10-transformed breadth and depth values were compared by one-way ANOVA with Sidak's multiple comparisons tests. TCRdb stores this immuneACCESS table with in-frame sequences only. Part of the clones is absent; in the studies checked, under half of the shortfall reflects unresolved V genes, and no reason is known for the rest. V and J calls and clone size are those listed in that table; D and trimming were worked out from the DNA. The sample table contains more than 150,000 clones; only one count was recorded for 80% to 90% of them. Clones ranked in the top ten supply roughly 0.5% of the sample.

General study outcomes and caveats: Most participants were white British and females outnumbered males, and the authors suggested that clonal diversity may have been underestimated. A significant rise in spike-specific TCR breadth and depth was observed after two AZD1222 doses relative to day 0 and relative to MenACWY recipients. The 56-69-year group was small, and its depth increase did not reach significance, likely because of low power. Conclusions about previously exposed vaccinees were limited because only six or seven AZD1222 recipients were SARS-CoV-2 seropositive at baseline. Because no day 14 peak-response samples were available, repertoires were characterized only after the peak T cell response. CD4 TCRs associated with the vaccine covered the entire spike protein, and the dominant responses were in regions 160-218 and 743-854. Reportedly, almost half of the unique spike-specific TCRs recognized epitopes lying outside the regions that are mutated in the B.1.351 and B.1.1.7 variants.

The chain links TRBV6-5 with TRBJ1-4, with no D gene named confidently. The clonotype was recovered from an adult in good health. The specimen was peripheral blood, collected on day 0 of AZD1222 vaccination. The CDR3 here reads CASSLTFAKKLFF. The nucleotide sequence reads as follows: TGTGCCAGCAGTTTGACCTTCGCCAAAAAACTGTTTTTT.